This passage covers 29 T cell receptor beta chains from one sample sequenced in a study of blood T cell repertoires in COVID-19. Generated by immunoSEQ multiplex PCR, the TCRdb table keeps only in-frame clones and is missing some. Found here are some 50,000 clones, 90% of them singletons; the top ten hold approximately 6.2%. Sequencing used peripheral blood. These receptors all stem from a man aged 35 to 55 with acute or convalescent COVID-19.

This chain joins TRBV9 and TRBJ2-2; 9 bases align to TRBD2. Looked up from germline, CDR1 is SGDLS and CDR2 is YYNGEE. The CDR3 is made up of 14 amino acids. V dropped 7 bases and J dropped 7; count of bases not matched to a gene: 8. The CDR3: CASSLAGVGGELFF. The CDR3 DNA follows: TGTGCCAGCTCCTTAGCGGGAGTAGGCGGGGAGCTGTTTTTT.

The genes are TRBV19 and TRBJ1-4; no definite D call. CDR3 length: 13 residues. Germline V gene lookup returns CDR1 LNHDA and CDR2 SQIVND (reference sequence). Deletions cut 6 bases from V and 1 base from J, with 6 bases between. CDR3 sequence reads: CASRQQTNEKLFF. The CDR3 DNA reads as TGTGCCAGTAGACAGCAAACTAATGAAAAACTGTTTTTT.

The chain carries TRBV25-1 and TRBJ2-7, with 8 bases fitting TRBD2. With V trimmed by 0 bases and J by 6 bases, 7 bases remained unmatched. This CDR3 region has 15 residues. Germline values: CDR1 MGHDK, CDR2 SYGVNS. The CDR3 nucleotides are TGTGCCAGCAGTGAATACTACGGGAGGGGGTTCGAGCAGTACTTC. The encoded protein is CASSEYYGRGFEQYF.

The chain carries TRBV5-1 and TRBJ2-7, with a possible D match to TRBD1 (6 bases). The V end lost 4 bases, the J end lost 3 bases, and 14 bases lay between the germline ends. The germline V gene has CDR1 SGHRS and CDR2 YFSETQ. CDR3 length: 14 amino acids. The CDR3 region has the DNA TGCGCCAGCAGCGGACCGGGACACGACTACGAGCAGTACTTC. Its protein product is CASSGPGHDYEQYF.

The chain links TRBV2 to TRBJ1-5; D gene ambiguous. Germline CDR1 reads SNHLY; CDR2 reads FYNNEI. Trimming stripped 4 bases from V and 0 bases from J, with 13 bases between. CDR3 size: 16 residues. This CDR3 reads CASSGESGYSNQPQHF. CDR3 nucleotide sequence: TGTGCCAGCAGTGGGGAGAGCGGCTATAGCAATCAGCCCCAGCATTTT.

This chain uses TRBV29-1 with TRBJ2-3, with D hard to call. The germline V gene encodes CDR1 SQVTM and CDR2 ANQGSEA. Deletions cut 1 base from V and 6 bases from J, with 5 bases between. This CDR3 has 11 residues. DNA of the CDR3: TGCAGCGTTGAAGGTGGCGATACGCAGTATTTT. Its translation: CSVEGGDTQYF.

The chain's CDR3 is CASTGVEYGYTF. The CDR3 nucleotides are TGTGCCAGCACAGGGGTAGAATATGGCTACACCTTC. The V and J genes are TRBV19 and TRBJ1-2; 7 bases are a match to TRBD1. V shed 9 bases, J shed 5 bases, and the junction held 6 bases outside the gene matches. The CDR3 is made up of 12 amino acids. Germline V gene lookup returns CDR1 LNHDA and CDR2 SQIVND (reference sequence). Together with reference TRBV19 and TRBJ1-2, the CDR3 gives the full variable domain: DGGITQSPKYLFRKEGQNVTLSCEQNLNHDAMYWYRQDPGQGLRLIYYSQIVNDFQKGDIAEGYSVSREKKESFPLTVTSAQKNPTAFYLCASTGVEYGYTFGSGTRLTVV.

V and J are TRBV5-1 and TRBJ2-5; unclear D gene. Trimming shortened V by 0 bases and J by 2 bases, and 5 bases separated the two germline ends. Germline V gene sequence: CDR1 SGHRS, CDR2 YFSETQ. The CDR3 is made up of 13 amino acids. The CDR3 DNA reads TGCGCCAGCAGCTTGGGAGCACAAGAGACCCAGTACTTC. Its protein product is CASSLGAQETQYF.

The CDR3 sequence is CASSPLAEVPGNTEAFF. The CDR3 coding sequence is TGTGCCAGCTCACCACTCGCAGAAGTTCCGGGGAACACTGAAGCTTTCTTT. The V gene is TRBV18, the J gene TRBJ1-1; D gene uncertain. V was pared by 1 base and J by 1 base, with 16 bases between. The CDR3 consists of 17 residues. Germline V gene data show CDR1 as KGHSH and CDR2 as LQKENI.

The chain uses TRBV15 and TRBJ2-7; TRBD1 matches 9 bases. Per the germline V gene, CDR1 is LNHNV and CDR2 is YYDKDF (reference sequence). The CDR3 is 17 amino acids. The V gene end was trimmed by 3 bases and the J gene end by 3 bases; junction bases not matched to a gene: 12. CDR3 protein: CATSSGQGSLKVYEQYF. The CDR3 DNA sequence: TGTGCCACCAGCAGTGGACAGGGGAGTTTGAAGGTCTACGAGCAGTACTTC.

The chain recombines TRBV29-1 with TRBJ2-3, with D possibly matching TRBD2 (5 bases). V shed 3 bases and J shed 3 bases, with 10 bases lying between them. Germline V lookup: CDR1 SQVTM, CDR2 ANQGSEA. The CDR3 spans 13 residues. The DNA for the CDR3 is TGCAGCGTTGACGGGGAGAGGACAGATACGCAGTATTTT. Protein: CSVDGERTDTQYF.

This clone was detected only once. The chain links TRBV5-1 to TRBJ2-3, with D maybe TRBD1 (6 bases). Per the germline V gene, CDR1 is SGHRS and CDR2 is YFSETQ. CDR3 length: 15 amino acids. Trimming pared 0 bases from V and 4 bases from J, leaving 12 bases between. The CDR3 spells CASSLARGQPDTQYF. The CDR3 DNA reads as TGCGCCAGCAGCTTGGCTCGGGGACAACCAGATACGCAGTATTTT.

J is TRBJ2-7 and V is TRBV7-8; maybe TRBD2 (5 bases). The CDR3 runs to 16 residues. Germline lookup yields CDR1 SGHVS and CDR2 FQNEAQ. Between the trimmed V and J ends, which lost 1 base and 4 bases, there was a span of 17 bases. Here the CDR3 DNA reads TGTGCCAGCAGCTTAGGAGGCAAAGGGCGCGGGTACGAGCAGTACTTC. Protein sequence: CASSLGGKGRGYEQYF.

This chain joins TRBV4-1 and TRBJ1-5, with 10 bases aligning to TRBD1. CDR1 is MGHRA and CDR2 is YSYEKL in the germline V gene. V gave up 3 bases and J gave up 5 bases; unmatched junction bases: 1. The CDR3 has 14 residues. This CDR3 is CASSQGTGDQPQHF. The CDR3 DNA sequence: TGCGCCAGCAGCCAGGGGACAGGGGATCAGCCCCAGCATTTT.

The rearrangement links TRBV21-1 to TRBJ2-2; TRBD2 is taken as the D call from the table, unchecked against the DNA. TRBV21-1 is assigned pseudogene status. CDR3 length: 17 residues. The CDR3 here is CASSKVGLGGEGGELFF. Written as DNA, the CDR3 is TGTGCCAGCAGCAAAGTAGGGCTCGGAGGAGAGGGCGGGGAGCTGTTTTTT.

The chain couples TRBV2 to TRBJ2-7, with D uncertain. The CDR3 length is 13 residues. V was pared by 4 bases and J by 3 bases, with 10 bases between. CDR1 is SNHLY, CDR2 FYNNEI, per germline. The CDR3, as DNA: TGTGCCAGCAGTGGGAACAGTTACTACGAGCAGTACTTC. This translates into CASSGNSYYEQYF.

The V call is TRBV18, the J call TRBJ2-5, with 9 bases matching TRBD2. J lost 1 base, V lost 2 bases, and 2 bases had no gene match. Germline V gene sequence: CDR1 KGHSH, CDR2 LQKENI. The CDR3 has 15 amino acids. CDR3 sequence: CASSPASGTQETQYF. The DNA of the CDR3 is TGTGCCAGCTCACCAGCTAGCGGGACCCAAGAGACCCAGTACTTC.

CDR3: CASSIRAGVARNTEAFF. CDR3 nucleotides: TGTGCCAGTAGTATAAGGGCAGGGGTGGCTAGGAACACTGAAGCTTTCTTT. This chain links TRBV19 with TRBJ1-1, with D possibly TRBD1 on 6 matching bases. This CDR3 is 17 amino acids long. Germline V gene data show CDR1 as LNHDA and CDR2 as SQIVND (reference sequence). The germline V and J ends were trimmed by 2 bases and 1 base, with 17 bases remaining between them.

This chain joins TRBV5-1 and TRBJ1-2; 11 bases are a match to TRBD1. Germline V gene lookup returns CDR1 SGHRS and CDR2 YFSETQ. The CDR3 length is 14 residues. V gave up 7 bases and J gave up 6 bases; unmatched junction bases: 8. The CDR3 loop reads CASSDRGPRDGYTF. The CDR3 DNA sequence: TGCGCCAGCTCGGACAGGGGGCCGAGAGATGGCTACACCTTC.

The genes are TRBV9 and TRBJ2-1; TRBD2 matches at 9 bases. V lost 0 bases, J lost 6 bases, and 4 bases stayed unmatched. The CDR3 has 15 amino acids. Per the germline V gene, CDR1 is SGDLS and CDR2 is YYNGEE. The CDR3 region has the DNA TGTGCCAGCAGCGTAGAAGGACTAGCGATCAATGAGCAGTTCTTC. The encoded protein is CASSVEGLAINEQFF.

The V gene is TRBV10-3, the J gene TRBJ2-3; tentatively, D is TRBD1 (5 bases). The CDR3 is 14 residues long. Trimming stripped 4 bases from V and 2 bases from J, with 10 bases between. CDR1 is ENHRY, CDR2 SYGVKD, per germline. In DNA, the CDR3 is TGTGCCATCAGTGGGGCAGGGTTCACAGATACGCAGTATTTT. As protein: CAISGAGFTDTQYF.

V usage is TRBV25-1 and J usage is TRBJ2-3; perhaps TRBD2 as D (6 bases). Germline V gene lookup returns CDR1 MGHDK and CDR2 SYGVNS. CDR3 length equals 14 residues. V was trimmed by 7 bases and J by 0 bases, leaving 11 bases between them. The CDR3 DNA reads as TGTGCCAGCAACCCCGCGGGAAGCACAGATACGCAGTATTTT. It yields the protein CASNPAGSTDTQYF.

V gene TRBV11-2 combines with J gene TRBJ2-7, with 11 nucleotides matching TRBD2. The V segment lost 6 bases and the J segment 3 bases; nucleotides outside the gene matches: 7. The CDR3 runs 15 residues. Germline-derived CDR1 and CDR2 are SGHAT and FQNNGV. CDR3 region: CASRKGLAEYYEQYF. CDR3 DNA sequence: TGTGCCAGCAGAAAGGGACTAGCGGAGTACTACGAGCAGTACTTC.

The genes are TRBV29-1 and TRBJ2-7, with 7 bases lining up with TRBD1. V shed 4 bases and J 2 bases; nucleotides not matched to a gene: 2. The CDR3 spans 12 residues. Per the germline V gene, CDR1 is SQVTM and CDR2 is ANQGSEA. Written as DNA, the CDR3 is TGCAGCGTTGGGACAGGAGCCTACGAGCAGTACTTC. This sequence encodes CSVGTGAYEQYF.

The chain carries TRBV19 and TRBJ2-5, with a possible D match to TRBD1 (7 bases). V was trimmed by 1 base and J by 4 bases, leaving 25 bases between them. CDR3 length equals 19 residues. Germline assignment: CDR1 LNHDA and CDR2 SQIVND (reference sequence). The CDR3 loop reads CASSIGKGAATGGLETQYF. CDR3 in DNA: TGTGCCAGTAGTATAGGCAAGGGGGCCGCCACCGGGGGATTAGAGACCCAGTACTTC. Complete variable domain (other parts from reference TRBV19 and TRBJ2-5): DGGITQSPKYLFRKEGQNVTLSCEQNLNHDAMYWYRQDPGQGLRLIYYSQIVNDFQKGDIAEGYSVSREKKESFPLTVTSAQKNPTAFYLCASSIGKGAATGGLETQYFGPGTRLLVL.

This sequence joins TRBV10-3 and TRBJ1-1; D is possibly TRBD1 (5 bases). The germline V gene encodes CDR1 ENHRY and CDR2 SYGVKD. V shed 3 bases and J shed 5 bases, with 10 bases lying between them. The CDR3 runs to 13 residues. CDR3 sequence: CAISDRDRTEAFF. The DNA for the CDR3 is TGTGCCATCAGTGACAGGGATCGAACTGAAGCTTTCTTT.

V is TRBV6-5 and J is TRBJ1-5; D is possibly TRBD1 (6 bases). Germline loops: CDR1 MNHEY, CDR2 SVGAGI. The ends were cut back, 0 bases at V and 6 bases at J, with 12 bases in the middle. CDR3 length: 15 amino acids. CDR3 sequence: CASSYSRDRRQPQHF. The CDR3 nucleotides are TGTGCCAGCAGTTACTCGAGAGACAGGCGTCAGCCCCAGCATTTT.

The chain combines TRBV2 with TRBJ1-1; tentatively, D is TRBD1 (5 bases). V lost 4 bases, J lost 1 base, and 19 bases lay in between. The CDR3 has 17 amino acids. CDR1 and CDR2 from the germline V gene are SNHLY and FYNNEI. The CDR3 region is CASSGVAGKLANTEAFF. CDR3 sequence (DNA): TGTGCCAGCAGTGGAGTTGCAGGGAAACTTGCGAACACTGAAGCTTTCTTT.

The V and J genes are TRBV11-2 and TRBJ2-4; 10 positions match TRBD2. J gave up 2 bases and V 1 base, and 5 bases lay outside the gene matches. This CDR3 region has 17 residues. Looked up from germline, CDR1 is SGHAT and CDR2 is FQNNGV. CDR3 DNA: TGTGCCAGCAGCTTAGTTCGAGCGGGAGGGTCCAAAAACATTCAGTACTTC. It codes for CASSLVRAGGSKNIQYF. Supplemented by reference TRBV11-2 and TRBJ2-4, the full variable domain reads EAGVAQSPRYKIIEKRQSVAFWCNPISGHATLYWYQQILGQGPKLLIQFQNNGVVDDSQLPKDRFSAERLKGVDSTLKIQPAKLEDSAVYLCASSLVRAGGSKNIQYFGAGTRLSVL.